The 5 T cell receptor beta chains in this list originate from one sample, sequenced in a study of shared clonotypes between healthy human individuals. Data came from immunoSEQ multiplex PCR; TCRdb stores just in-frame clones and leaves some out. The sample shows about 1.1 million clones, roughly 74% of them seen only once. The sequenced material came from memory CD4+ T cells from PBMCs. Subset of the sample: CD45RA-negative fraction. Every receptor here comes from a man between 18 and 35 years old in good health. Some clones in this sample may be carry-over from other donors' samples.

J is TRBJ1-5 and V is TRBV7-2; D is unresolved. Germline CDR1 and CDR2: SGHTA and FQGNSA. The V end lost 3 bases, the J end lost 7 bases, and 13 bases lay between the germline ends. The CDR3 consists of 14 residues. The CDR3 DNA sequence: TGTGCCAGCAGCTTGTATGTGTCTTGGCAGCCCCAGCATTTT. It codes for CASSLYVSWQPQHF.

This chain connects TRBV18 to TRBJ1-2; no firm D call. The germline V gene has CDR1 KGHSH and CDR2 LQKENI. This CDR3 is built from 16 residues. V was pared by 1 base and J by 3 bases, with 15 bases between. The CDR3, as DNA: TGTGCCAGCTCACCACAGAGAGGGTTTACGGACTATGGCTACACCTTC. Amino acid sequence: CASSPQRGFTDYGYTF.

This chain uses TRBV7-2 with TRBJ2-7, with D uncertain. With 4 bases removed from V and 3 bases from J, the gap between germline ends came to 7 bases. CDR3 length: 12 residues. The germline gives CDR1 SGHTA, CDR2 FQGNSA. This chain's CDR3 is CASSSRYYEQYF. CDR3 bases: TGTGCCAGCAGCTCGAGATACTACGAGCAGTACTTC.

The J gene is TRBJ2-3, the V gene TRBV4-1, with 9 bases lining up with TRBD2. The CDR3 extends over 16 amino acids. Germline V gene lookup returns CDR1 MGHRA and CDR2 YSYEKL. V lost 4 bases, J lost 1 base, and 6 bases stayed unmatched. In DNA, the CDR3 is TGCGCCAGCAGCCGGGGTGTAGCGGGAGGCACAGATACGCAGTATTTT. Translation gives CASSRGVAGGTDTQYF.

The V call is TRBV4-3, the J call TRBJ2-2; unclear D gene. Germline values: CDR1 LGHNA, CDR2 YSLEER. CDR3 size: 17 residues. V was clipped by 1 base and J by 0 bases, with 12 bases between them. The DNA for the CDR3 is TGCGCCAGCAGCCAAGCCGTTAGACTGTCGAACACCGGGGAGCTGTTTTTT. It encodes CASSQAVRLSNTGELFF.